This TCR beta chain was documented in a study of human T cells and chemical hapten exposure. Across the whole study: The scalp of each patient received a weekly diphenylcyclopropenone dose for the full roughly 25-week study. Predominantly women, the patients had alopecia areata, totalis or universalis.

Regarding time point: pre-sensitization, week 0. Regarding treatment: therapeutic diphenylcyclopropenone sensitization with weekly scalp DPC. Blood draws preceded each patch test application. On this clonotype itself: This may stem from a read error, because a much larger clone lies one nucleotide away.

Individual cDNA molecules in this library carried unique molecular identifiers. One entry per CDR3 protein, called by TCRdb with MiXCR from the RACE reads. Here the sample spans some 330,000 distinct CDR3 sequences, over 5% being singletons. The sequencing used whole blood, collected in connection with sensitization to the hapten diphenylcyclopropenone (DPC). This sequence originates from a woman aged 18-29 years with alopecia areata. Some clones in this sample may be carry-over from other donors' samples.

CDR3 sequence: CASSLSNSSYSGNTIYF. As DNA, the CDR3 is TGTGCCAGCAGTTTATCGAATTCATCCTACTCTGGAAACACCATATATTTT. This chain uses TRBV27 with TRBJ1-3; D unresolved. V was trimmed by 0 bases and J by 0 bases, leaving 12 bases between them. The CDR3 totals 17 residues. Looked up from germline, CDR1 is MNHEY and CDR2 is SMNVEV (reference sequence).